The clone carrying this T cell receptor (beta chain) was counted between two and nine times. Its antigen is currently unknown. The data were taken from a study of identical twins. General study points: Memory repertoires showed no such pattern, whereas abundant cord blood beta clonotypes carried fewer insertions.

Template switching (which added a universal primer site) was used, and cDNA carried unique molecular identifiers. TCRdb used MiXCR to reprocess the 5' RACE reads, holding one entry per CDR3 protein. The data hold a few hundred thousand distinct CDR3 sequences, with 10% to 15% observed a single time. The CDR3 loop spans 14 amino acids. The trim removed 5 bases at V and 0 bases at J, leaving 1 base unmatched. The same sample was also studied in work on yellow fever vaccine responses in identical twins.

This receptor was taken from a woman aged 18 to 35 in good health. The J gene is TRBJ1-5, the V gene TRBV12-3 or TRBV12-4, with 7 bases matching TRBD1. The sample taken for sequencing was CD8+ T cells sorted from blood. The CDR3 coding sequence is TGTGCCAGCAGTAGACAGGGTAGCAATCAGCCCCAGCATTTT. Translating it yields CASSRQGSNQPQHF.